A selection of T cell receptor beta chains follows, all from one sample in a study of T-cell memory formation after mild COVID-19. MiXCR was run by TCRdb on the 5' RACE reads, yielding one entry per CDR3 protein. The sample lists some 100,000 distinct CDR3 sequences, roughly 10% occurring once. The sample consisted of PBMCs or a T cell subset sorted from them (not recorded which). These receptors all stem from a young man who had mild COVID-19 (a few samples of this study predate the infection). Cell type and time point are not known. The CDR3 runs from the conserved cysteine through the conserved F or W. A D gene is named only where the DNA matches it firmly. The listing skips clone size in some rows; elsewhere it reads once, few, many or a size class.

v_call,d_call,cdr3_length,clone_size,j_call,cdr3_aa,cdr3_nt
TRBV5-1,TRBD2,16,few,TRBJ2-1,CASSRTSGGAYNEQFF,TGCGCCAGCAGCAGAACTAGCGGGGGAGCATACAATGAGCAGTTCTTC
TRBV6-5,TRBD1,14,.,TRBJ2-2,CASSGTGSTGELFF,TGTGCCAGCAGCGGGACAGGCAGCACCGGGGAGCTGTTTTTT
TRBV7-9,.,17,few,TRBJ2-1,CASRGGGFPGFDAEQFF,TGTGCCAGCAGAGGGGGAGGCTTCCCAGGGTTTGACGCTGAGCAGTTCTTC
TRBV5-1,.,15,many,TRBJ1-5,CASSLGGGSNQPQHF,TGCGCCAGCAGCTTGGGGGGAGGAAGCAATCAGCCCCAGCATTTT
TRBV4-3,TRBD1,18,.,TRBJ2-1,CASSQVAAGTGIYNEQFF,TGCGCCAGCAGCCAAGTCGCAGCTGGGACAGGGATTTACAATGAGCAGTTCTTC
TRBV5-6,.,14,few,TRBJ2-7,CASSLGLASYEQYF,TGTGCCAGCAGCTTGGGTCTAGCATCCTACGAGCAGTACTTC
TRBV24-1,.,12,.,TRBJ2-1,CATSEGFNEQFF,TGTGCCACCAGTGAAGGGTTCAATGAGCAGTTCTTC
TRBV7-9,.,12,few,TRBJ1-6,CASSALPAPLHF,TGTGCCAGCAGCGCTCTCCCGGCGCCCCTCCACTTT
TRBV5-6,TRBD1,13,.,TRBJ2-3,CASSSDRADTQYF,TGTGCCAGCAGCTCGGACAGGGCAGATACGCAGTATTTT
TRBV27,TRBD2,12,large,TRBJ2-1,CATGTRGGGRFF,TGTGCCACCGGGACTAGAGGGGGGGGTCGGTTCTTC
TRBV7-9,.,12,few,TRBJ2-5,CASSPTWETQYF,TGTGCCAGCAGCCCAACGTGGGAGACCCAGTACTTC
TRBV9,TRBD1,17,few,TRBJ2-5,CASSPFGTGVRAETQYF,TGTGCCAGCAGCCCATTCGGGACAGGGGTCCGAGCCGAGACCCAGTACTTC
TRBV14,.,15,.,TRBJ2-3,CASSHQMELWSTQYF,TGTGCCAGCAGCCACCAGATGGAGTTATGGAGTACGCAGTATTTT
TRBV6-6,.,15,.,TRBJ2-2,CASSYATANTGELFF,TGTGCCAGCAGTTACGCGACAGCTAACACCGGGGAGCTGTTTTTT
TRBV11-2,.,13,.,TRBJ1-1,CASSQRGGTEAFF,TGTGCCAGCAGCCAGAGGGGCGGGACTGAAGCTTTCTTT
TRBV13,.,15,.,TRBJ2-1,CASSIGGARRHEQFF,TGTGCCAGCAGCATAGGAGGGGCGCGGCGACATGAGCAGTTCTTC
TRBV10-3,TRBD1,13,few,TRBJ1-2,CAISEDRDDGYTF,TGTGCCATCAGTGAGGACAGGGATGATGGCTACACCTTC
TRBV6-2/TRBV6-3,.,15,few,TRBJ2-3,CASRRTRSDTDTQYF,TGTGCCAGCAGGCGTACTAGATCCGACACAGATACGCAGTATTTT
TRBV4-1,.,15,.,TRBJ1-2,CASSQDYRANYGYTF,TGCGCCAGCAGCCAAGATTATCGGGCGAACTATGGCTACACCTTC
TRBV7-9,TRBD1,16,many,TRBJ2-3,CASSPHPTGAADTQYF,TGTGCCAGCAGCCCCCACCCAACAGGGGCGGCAGATACGCAGTATTTT
TRBV7-8,.,14,few,TRBJ2-7,CASSLKRVPYEQYF,TGTGCCAGCAGCTTAAAGCGGGTACCCTACGAGCAGTACTTC
TRBV29-1,.,12,few,TRBJ1-1,CSVRPSNTEAFF,TGCAGCGTTCGTCCGTCGAACACTGAAGCTTTCTTT
TRBV11-2,.,17,few,TRBJ1-4,CASSLGRNGATNEKLFF,TGTGCCAGCAGCTTAGGGAGGAATGGCGCAACTAATGAAAAACTGTTTTTT
TRBV7-2,.,17,many,TRBJ2-3,CASSLVSGLASTDTQYF,TGTGCCAGCAGCTTAGTGTCTGGGCTAGCGAGCACAGATACGCAGTATTTT